These 16 T cell receptor beta chains share one sample of origin, sequenced in a study of control samples from healthy donors and cancer patients. Assay: immunoSEQ multiplex PCR; the TCRdb copy retains only in-frame clones and omits some. The data contain about 160,000 clones, approximately 94% of them seen just once; the ten biggest clones take up 7.5% to 8.5%. Sequenced: blood. The receptors here all came from a woman aged 40-49 years in good health.

The DNA of the CDR3 is TGTGCCAGCAGTTACTCCCCAGGGGTTGACTACAATGAGCAGTTCTTC. This gives the protein CASSYSPGVDYNEQFF. The V gene is TRBV6-2 or TRBV6-3, the J gene TRBJ2-1, with D possibly TRBD1 on 6 matching bases. This CDR3 spans 16 amino acids. V was trimmed by 0 bases and J by 3 bases, leaving 12 bases between them. CDR1 and CDR2 from the germline V gene are MNHEY and SVGEGT.

This chain connects TRBV29-1 to TRBJ2-3; TRBD1 matches at 10 bases. The CDR3 length is 13 residues. CDR1 and CDR2 from the germline V gene are SQVTM and ANQGSEA. The junction had 2 bases not matched to a gene; V was cut back by 4 bases and J by 4 bases. The CDR3 sequence: CSVGGQGADTQYF. As DNA, the CDR3 is TGCAGCGTTGGTGGACAGGGGGCAGATACGCAGTATTTT.

The chain couples TRBV11-3 to TRBJ1-1; a possible D gene is TRBD1 (6 bases). The germline V gene encodes CDR1 SGHNT and CDR2 YENEEA. V was pared by 5 bases and J by 11 bases, with 18 bases between. The CDR3 length is 13 residues. CDR3 bases: TGTGCCAGCAGCGAAGACGGGGGGCGCATGGCTTTCTTT. It is translated as CASSEDGGRMAFF.

The chain has TRBV7-3 and TRBJ2-7, with 7 nucleotides matching TRBD1. CDR3 length: 14 amino acids. The V and J ends lost 5 bases and 0 bases, in that order; junction bases with no gene match: 4. The V gene's germline CDR1 is SGHTA and CDR2 FQGTGA. CDR3 sequence: CASSKTGSSYEQYF. The CDR3 DNA sequence: TGTGCCAGCAGCAAGACAGGGAGCTCCTACGAGCAGTACTTC.

The chain combines TRBV25-1 with TRBJ1-3, with TRBD1 as a possible D gene (5 bases). This CDR3 has 15 amino acids. Germline V gives CDR1 MGHDK, CDR2 SYGVNS. Trimming stripped 3 bases from V and 3 bases from J, with 12 bases between. CDR3 protein: CASSETRQGGNTIYF. DNA of the CDR3: TGTGCCAGCAGTGAGACCCGCCAGGGTGGAAACACCATATATTTT.

On this clone: The same CDR3 can be traced to other DNA sequences in this sample. This chain connects TRBV25-1 to TRBJ1-4; D not resolved. The CDR3 runs 15 residues. Germline-derived CDR1 and CDR2 are MGHDK and SYGVNS. Trimming cost V 5 bases and J 6 bases, with 16 bases left between them. The CDR3 sequence is CASSFRADRDEKLFF. CDR3 DNA: TGTGCCAGCAGTTTTCGGGCCGACCGAGATGAAAAACTGTTTTTT.

This rearrangement joins TRBV27 to TRBJ1-1; D is undetermined. Trimming pared 5 bases from V and 4 bases from J, leaving 14 bases between. CDR1 MNHEY and CDR2 SMNVEV come from the germline V gene (reference sequence). The length of the CDR3 is 14 residues. The CDR3 here is CASSLGSRPTEAFF. The CDR3 DNA sequence: TGTGCCAGCAGTCTCGGGTCCCGTCCCACTGAAGCTTTCTTT.

The chain links TRBV15 to TRBJ1-2; 7 positions match TRBD1. Germline lookup yields CDR1 LNHNV and CDR2 YYDKDF (reference sequence). V shed 0 bases, J shed 5 bases, and the junction held 12 bases outside the gene matches. This CDR3 comprises 17 residues. CDR3 bases: TGTGCCACCAGCAGAGATTTGTCAGGGACAGCGCTTTATGGCTACACCTTC. Translated, it gives CATSRDLSGTALYGYTF.

V and J are TRBV27 and TRBJ2-1; 8 bases are shared with TRBD2. Trimming removed 6 bases from V and 6 bases from J; junction bases left unmatched: 4. The germline V gene has CDR1 MNHEY and CDR2 SMNVEV (reference sequence). The CDR3 covers 13 residues. The CDR3 DNA is TGTGCCAGCAGCCACGGGACTAGCAATGAGCAGTTCTTC. As protein: CASSHGTSNEQFF.

The chain joins TRBV27 to TRBJ2-7, with TRBD2 matching over 8 bases. This CDR3 is built from 15 residues. Germline CDR1 is MNHEY and CDR2 is SMNVEV (reference sequence). V trimming: 2 bases; J trimming: 4 bases; junction bases outside the gene matches: 7. The CDR3 sequence: CASSLGPGGRYEQYF. In DNA form, the CDR3 reads TGTGCCAGCAGTTTAGGGCCGGGGGGGCGTTACGAGCAGTACTTC.

The chain couples TRBV30 to TRBJ1-3, with D hard to call. The CDR3 length is 14 residues. V lost 2 bases to trimming and J lost 5 bases, with 13 bases between them. Germline CDR1 is GTSNPN and CDR2 is SVGIG (reference sequence). The DNA for the CDR3 is TGTGCCTGGAGTAAGACCCCTTCAAGAAACACCATATATTTT. As protein: CAWSKTPSRNTIYF.

The chain recombines TRBV6-2 or TRBV6-3 with TRBJ2-7; D is perhaps TRBD1 (7 bases). The germline V gene encodes CDR1 MNHEY and CDR2 SVGEGT. The CDR3 is made up of 15 amino acids. V lost 3 bases and J lost 6, with 18 bases in between. CDR3 coding DNA: TGTGCCAGCAGTTATCCGCAGGGGGTGCGGGGCGAGCAGTACTTC. Translation: CASSYPQGVRGEQYF.

The chain's CDR3 is CASSAGMYGTYEQYF. As DNA, the CDR3 is TGTGCCAGCAGCGCCGGGATGTACGGAACCTACGAGCAGTACTTC. The chain combines TRBV6-4 with TRBJ2-7, with D possibly being TRBD2 (5 bases). The CDR3 has 15 residues. Trimming cost V 6 bases and J 2 bases, with 17 bases left between them. Germline values: CDR1 MRHNA, CDR2 SNTAGT.

This clone was picked up one time. The chain uses TRBV24-1 and TRBJ1-2; D is unresolved. Trimming stripped 3 bases from V and 7 bases from J, with 8 bases between. Germline CDR1 and CDR2: KGHDR and SFDVKD. This CDR3 has 12 amino acids. CDR3 sequence reads: CATSDEGGGYTF. DNA for the CDR3: TGTGCCACCAGTGATGAGGGTGGTGGCTACACCTTC.

The chain carries TRBV9 and TRBJ1-5; D remains ambiguous. This CDR3 has 15 residues. Trimming took off 2 bases at V and 2 bases at J, with 11 bases between the two ends. The germline gives CDR1 SGDLS, CDR2 YYNGEE. CDR3 nucleotide sequence: TGTGCCAGCAGCGTTAATGGGATGGGCAATCAGCCCCAGCATTTT. Amino acid sequence: CASSVNGMGNQPQHF.

This chain uses TRBV4-3 with TRBJ2-5; D ambiguous. The V and J ends lost 0 bases and 5 bases respectively, with 13 bases between them. The CDR3 extends over 15 amino acids. The germline CDR1 and CDR2 sequences are LGHNA and YSLEER. CDR3 amino acids: CASSQDLGVGETQYF. The CDR3 DNA reads TGCGCCAGCAGCCAAGATTTAGGCGTTGGGGAGACCCAGTACTTC.